The clone carrying this TCR beta chain has more than one count but fewer than ten. V lost 6 bases, J lost 2 bases, and 7 bases stayed unmatched. The germline gives CDR1 SGHNT, CDR2 YENEEA. The CDR3 covers 15 residues. Preparation of the TCRbeta library used unique molecular identifiers. Via MiXCR, TCRdb re-called the PCR reads, giving one row per CDR3 protein. The data hold 150,000 to 200,000 distinct CDR3 sequences, with 6% to 7% observed a single time. These data come from a study of T-cell reconstitution after alpha-beta-depleted transplantation in children. Material: PBMCs from the stem cell graft donor, obtained from the stem cell graft. The TCR sequence derives from a human donor who donated a stem cell graft to a child with Wiskott-Aldrich syndrome. V and J are TRBV11-3 and TRBJ2-5; the match to TRBD1 covers 9 bases. For the CDR3, the DNA is TGTGCCAGCAGTGATATGGGACAGGGACAAGAGACCCAGTACTTC. Translated, it gives CASSDMGQGQETQYF.